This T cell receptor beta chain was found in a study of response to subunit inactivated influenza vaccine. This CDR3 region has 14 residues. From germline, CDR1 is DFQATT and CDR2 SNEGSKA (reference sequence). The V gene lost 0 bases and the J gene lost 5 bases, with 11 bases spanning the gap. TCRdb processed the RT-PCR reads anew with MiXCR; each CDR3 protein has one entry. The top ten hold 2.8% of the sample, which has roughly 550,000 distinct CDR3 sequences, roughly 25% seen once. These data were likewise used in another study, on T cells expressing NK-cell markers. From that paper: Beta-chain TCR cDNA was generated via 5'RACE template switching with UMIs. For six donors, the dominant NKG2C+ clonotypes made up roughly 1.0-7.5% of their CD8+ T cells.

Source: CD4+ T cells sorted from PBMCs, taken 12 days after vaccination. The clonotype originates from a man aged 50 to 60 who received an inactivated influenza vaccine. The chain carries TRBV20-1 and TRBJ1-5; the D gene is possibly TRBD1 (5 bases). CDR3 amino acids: CSAREGIRDQPQHF. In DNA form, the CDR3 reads TGCAGTGCTAGAGAGGGGATCAGGGATCAGCCCCAGCATTTT.